The rows below give T cell receptor beta chains drawn from one sample of a study of T-cell reconstitution after alpha-beta-depleted transplantation in children. MiXCR, run by TCRdb on the PCR reads, gives a single entry per CDR3 protein. The sample lists a few hundred thousand distinct CDR3 sequences; around two fifths were seen once. This specimen was PBMCs, taken before TCRalphabeta/CD19-depleted stem cell transplant. These receptors originate from a girl aged 2-10 years with aplastic anemia, due to receive a stem cell transplant. Each CDR3 is given with its conserved first and last residue. D genes are given only for firm matches. Clone size, where shown, is once, few, many, or a class for clones that have expanded.

DNA: TGCAGTGCTAGATTGGCTAGCGGGTACCAAGAGACCCAGTACTTC
CDR3: CSARLASGYQETQYF
D: TRBD2
V: TRBV20-1
size: few
J: TRBJ2-5
length: 15

DNA: TGCGCCAGCAACACCGGGACAGGGGAATATGGCTACACCTTC
CDR3: CASNTGTGEYGYTF
D: TRBD1
V: TRBV5-1
size: few
J: TRBJ1-2
length: 14

DNA: TGTGCCATCAGGCGGGGACAGGTCAACACTGAAGCTTTCTTT
CDR3: CAIRRGQVNTEAFF
D: TRBD1
V: TRBV10-3
size: -
J: TRBJ1-1
length: 14

DNA: TGCGCCAGCAGCTTCCGGGACGGCGAAGAGACCCAGTACTTC
CDR3: CASSFRDGEETQYF
D: -
V: TRBV5-1
size: -
J: TRBJ2-5
length: 14

DNA: TGTGCCAGCAGTTTAAGGTCCGGTACGCAGTATTTT
CDR3: CASSLRSGTQYF
D: -
V: TRBV28
size: -
J: TRBJ2-3
length: 12

DNA: TGCAGCGGGAGCCATAGTGGCTATGGCTACACCTTC
CDR3: CSGSHSGYGYTF
D: -
V: TRBV29-1
size: many
J: TRBJ1-2
length: 12

DNA: TGTGCCAGCGTCTATCGGCATGAGCAGTTCTTC
CDR3: CASVYRHEQFF
D: -
V: TRBV28
size: many
J: TRBJ2-1
length: 11

DNA: TGTGCCAGCAGCCAACCCGGACAGGGGTCCTACAATGAGCAGTTCTTC
CDR3: CASSQPGQGSYNEQFF
D: TRBD1
V: TRBV4-2
size: -
J: TRBJ2-1
length: 16

DNA: TGTGCCAGCAGCTGGGGACAGGGACCTGGAAACACCATATATTTT
CDR3: CASSWGQGPGNTIYF
D: TRBD1
V: TRBV7-9
size: few
J: TRBJ1-3
length: 15

DNA: TGTGCCAGCAGCCGCCGGACAGGCAAAGATACGCAGTATTTT
CDR3: CASSRRTGKDTQYF
D: TRBD1
V: TRBV6-1
size: -
J: TRBJ2-3
length: 14

DNA: TGTGCCAGCAGTGATTCTCATGGGCGGGACGAGCAGTACTTC
CDR3: CASSDSHGRDEQYF
D: -
V: TRBV6-1
size: few
J: TRBJ2-7
length: 14

DNA: TGCAGTGCTGGACAGTCGGAAAAACTGTTTTTT
CDR3: CSAGQSEKLFF
D: -
V: TRBV20-1
size: -
J: TRBJ1-4
length: 11

DNA: TGCAGTGCTAGAAATAGCGGGAGTTACGAGCAGTACTTC
CDR3: CSARNSGSYEQYF
D: TRBD2
V: TRBV20-1
size: -
J: TRBJ2-7
length: 13

DNA: TGCAGCGTTGACCGGACCTACAGGTCCCGCTCCTACAATGAGCAGTTCTTC
CDR3: CSVDRTYRSRSYNEQFF
D: -
V: TRBV29-1
size: -
J: TRBJ2-1
length: 17

DNA: TGTGCCAGCAGCCAGGGCTATGACAGGGCGAATACAGATACGCAGTATTTT
CDR3: CASSQGYDRANTDTQYF
D: TRBD1
V: TRBV4-2
size: -
J: TRBJ2-3
length: 17

DNA: TGCGCCAGCAGCTTGTCCCTCATATATGGCTACACCTTC
CDR3: CASSLSLIYGYTF
D: -
V: TRBV5-1
size: -
J: TRBJ1-2
length: 13

DNA: TGTGCCAGCAGTTTAAGGGGGACAGGGCTGAACACTGAAGCTTTCTTT
CDR3: CASSLRGTGLNTEAFF
D: TRBD1
V: TRBV12-3/TRBV12-4
size: many
J: TRBJ1-1
length: 16

DNA: TGCAGTGCCCCATTAGCGGGAGGTCGGGGGAATGAGCAGTTCTTC
CDR3: CSAPLAGGRGNEQFF
D: TRBD2
V: TRBV20-1
size: -
J: TRBJ2-1
length: 15

DNA: TGCAGCGTCGGGTTACTAGCGGGCCCCTACGAGCAGTACTTC
CDR3: CSVGLLAGPYEQYF
D: TRBD2
V: TRBV29-1
size: -
J: TRBJ2-7
length: 14

DNA: TGCGCCAGCAGCGGAGGAGGGACAGGGGCTTGGAAGGGCTACACCTTC
CDR3: CASSGGGTGAWKGYTF
D: TRBD1
V: TRBV4-1
size: -
J: TRBJ1-2
length: 16